Listed below are T cell receptor beta chains from one sample, sequenced in a study of cytomegalovirus exposure and HLA in healthy donors. Profiled with immunoSEQ multiplex PCR; TCRdb holds only in-frame clones, not every one. The sample includes 140,000 to 150,000 clones, roughly 93% seen only once; the top ten take 1.5% to 2%. Sequencing was performed on PBMCs. These receptors all stem from a man aged 18 to 30 in good health and CMV-seropositive. The CDR3 runs from the conserved cysteine through the conserved F or W. The order of the fields is V gene, J gene, D gene, clone size, CDR3 DNA, CDR3 protein. The D gene is left open where the match is weak. The size of a clone is reported for some rows only, either as once, few or many, or as a class for expanded clones.

v_gene: TRBV10-3
j_gene: TRBJ2-7
d_gene: TRBD2
abundance: NA
CDR3nt: TGTGCCATCAGGCGGGAGGGTTACGAGCAGTACTTC
CDR3aa: CAIRREGYEQYF

v_gene: TRBV7-8
j_gene: TRBJ2-1
d_gene: TRBD2
abundance: NA
CDR3nt: TGTGCCAGCAGCGCCCCGAGACTAGCGGGACGCAATGAGCAGTTCTTC
CDR3aa: CASSAPRLAGRNEQFF

v_gene: TRBV9
j_gene: TRBJ1-6
d_gene: NA
abundance: NA
CDR3nt: TGTGCCAGCAGCGTAGAAGACAACTCACCCCTCCACTTT
CDR3aa: CASSVEDNSPLHF

v_gene: TRBV7-9
j_gene: TRBJ2-1
d_gene: NA
abundance: NA
CDR3nt: TGTGCCAGCAGCTTAGCCACTACAGGGACCCAGTTCTTC
CDR3aa: CASSLATTGTQFF

v_gene: TRBV6-1
j_gene: TRBJ1-5
d_gene: NA
abundance: NA
CDR3nt: TGTGCCAGCAGTTGGGCACTCCGAACGCCCCAGCATTTT
CDR3aa: CASSWALRTPQHF

v_gene: TRBV18
j_gene: TRBJ2-5
d_gene: NA
abundance: NA
CDR3nt: TGTGCCAGCTCACCGGGGGCGTCCCAAGAGACCCAGTACTTC
CDR3aa: CASSPGASQETQYF

v_gene: TRBV7-3
j_gene: TRBJ1-2
d_gene: NA
abundance: NA
CDR3nt: TGTGCCAGCAGCCTAACAGGGTTAGTGGAGGATGGCTACACCTTC
CDR3aa: CASSLTGLVEDGYTF

v_gene: TRBV2
j_gene: TRBJ2-7
d_gene: NA
abundance: NA
CDR3nt: TGTGCCAGCAGAGACTCGACCGGGGCCTACGAGCAGTACTTC
CDR3aa: CASRDSTGAYEQYF

v_gene: TRBV2
j_gene: TRBJ2-5
d_gene: NA
abundance: NA
CDR3nt: TGTGCCAGCAAAGACAGAGGCCAAGAGACCCAGTACTTC
CDR3aa: CASKDRGQETQYF

v_gene: TRBV25-1
j_gene: TRBJ2-2
d_gene: NA
abundance: NA
CDR3nt: TGTGCCAGCAGTGTCTATCCTAACACCGGGGAGCTGTTTTTT
CDR3aa: CASSVYPNTGELFF

v_gene: TRBV5-1
j_gene: TRBJ1-1
d_gene: TRBD1
abundance: NA
CDR3nt: TGCGCCAGCAGCTTGGGCAGGGGGGCGAACACTGAAGCTTTCTTT
CDR3aa: CASSLGRGANTEAFF

v_gene: TRBV7-9
j_gene: TRBJ1-1
d_gene: NA
abundance: NA
CDR3nt: TGTGCCAGCAGCTTAACCCCAAGTTACGCGGCGGGCGAAGCTTTCTTT
CDR3aa: CASSLTPSYAAGEAFF

v_gene: TRBV2
j_gene: TRBJ2-3
d_gene: TRBD2
abundance: NA
CDR3nt: TGTGCCAGCAGTGAGTCTAGCGGGCGCACAGATACGCAGTATTTT
CDR3aa: CASSESSGRTDTQYF

v_gene: TRBV7-6
j_gene: TRBJ2-1
d_gene: NA
abundance: NA
CDR3nt: TGTGCCAGCAGCTCTCGCCTACTCGGACAGATAGGTGAGCAGTTCTTC
CDR3aa: CASSSRLLGQIGEQFF

v_gene: TRBV6-1
j_gene: TRBJ2-7
d_gene: NA
abundance: NA
CDR3nt: TGTGCCAGCGTTCCTTACTCTCCCGACTCCTACGAGCAGTACTTC
CDR3aa: CASVPYSPDSYEQYF

v_gene: TRBV11-1
j_gene: TRBJ2-7
d_gene: NA
abundance: NA
CDR3nt: TGTGCCAGCAGCTCGGACTTCGCGAGCTCCTACGAGCAGTACTTC
CDR3aa: CASSSDFASSYEQYF

v_gene: TRBV7-8
j_gene: TRBJ1-1
d_gene: NA
abundance: few
CDR3nt: TGTGCCAGCAGCTTGGGGCGACAAAGCACTGAAGCTTTCTTT
CDR3aa: CASSLGRQSTEAFF